The 30 T cell receptor beta chains below come from one sample, sequenced in a study of control samples from healthy donors and cancer patients. Sequencing was performed with immunoSEQ multiplex PCR; in TCRdb, only in-frame clones are kept and a portion is missing. The sample shows about 12,000 clones, around 94% of them seen only once. Input material: PBMCs. These receptor sequences come from a man at least 80 years old with lung cancer.

The chain employs TRBV29-1 and TRBJ1-2, with D unresolved. The CDR3 contains 12 residues. Between the trimmed V and J ends, which lost 6 bases and 1 base, there was a span of 9 bases. CDR1 SQVTM and CDR2 ANQGSEA come from the germline V gene. CDR3 nucleotides: TGCAGCGTGAAACACCTTAACTATGGCTACACCTTC. Protein product: CSVKHLNYGYTF.

The chain uses TRBV5-1 and TRBJ1-5; D perhaps matches TRBD1 (5 bases). CDR1 is SGHRS and CDR2 is YFSETQ in the germline V gene. With 3 bases removed from V and 3 bases from J, the gap between germline ends came to 16 bases. This CDR3 contains 16 residues. The chain's CDR3 is CASSSGTGVINQPQHF. The CDR3 DNA sequence: TGCGCCAGCAGCTCGGGGACCGGGGTTATCAATCAGCCCCAGCATTTT.

This chain joins TRBV5-1 and TRBJ2-2, with 10 bases identical to TRBD1. CDR3 length equals 17 residues. Germline CDR1 and CDR2: SGHRS and YFSETQ. J gave up 3 bases and V 2 bases, and 7 bases lay outside the gene matches. CDR3 bases: TGCGCCAGCAGCTTTGGCCCCGGGACAGGGGACACCGGGGAGCTGTTTTTT. This translates into CASSFGPGTGDTGELFF.

The rearrangement joins TRBV19 to TRBJ1-4, with D unresolved. The CDR3 runs 14 residues. With 5 bases removed from V and 4 bases from J, the gap between germline ends came to 11 bases. The germline V gene encodes CDR1 LNHDA and CDR2 SQIVND (reference sequence). CDR3: CASSEASFNEKLFF. CDR3 sequence (DNA): TGTGCCAGTAGTGAAGCTAGCTTTAATGAAAAACTGTTTTTT.

The rearrangement links TRBV3-1 (or the pseudogene TRBV3-2) to TRBJ2-7, with a possible D match to TRBD1 (6 bases). CDR3 size: 14 residues. Germline V gene sequence: CDR1 LGHDT, CDR2 YNNKEL (reference sequence). V lost 1 base, J lost 5 bases, and 12 bases lay in between. Here the CDR3 DNA reads TGTGCCAGCAGCCAAGGACAGGCGTCGGACGAGCAGTACTTC. Its translation is CASSQGQASDEQYF.

CDR3 nucleotides: TGTGCCAGCAGCTTAGACCTCCGGAGCGCGGGCACTGAAGCTTTCTTT. This encodes CASSLDLRSAGTEAFF. V usage is TRBV11-1 and J usage is TRBJ1-1; D ambiguous. Germline loops: CDR1 SGHAT, CDR2 FQDESV (reference sequence). The CDR3 sequence is 16 residues long. Trimming stripped 1 base from V and 4 bases from J, with 16 bases between.

The chain carries TRBV21-1 and TRBJ2-7. TRBV21-1 is annotated as a pseudogene. This CDR3 has 16 residues. The CDR3 DNA reads as TGTGCCAGCAGCAAAGGGGAGCCTAGGGGAACCTACGAGCAGTACGTC. Protein product: CASSKGEPRGTYEQYV.

This clone was counted only a few times. The chain carries TRBV7-2 and TRBJ1-2; D is unresolved. This CDR3 spans 13 amino acids. The V gene's germline CDR1 is SGHTA and CDR2 FQGNSA. V shed 1 base and J shed 7 bases, with 10 bases lying between them. In DNA form, the CDR3 reads TGTGCCAGCAGCTTAGGAGGAGGGCCTGGCTACACCTTC. It yields the protein CASSLGGGPGYTF.

This chain links TRBV28 with TRBJ2-3; D unclear. V dropped 3 bases and J dropped 6 bases, with 10 bases sitting between them. Germline CDR1 reads MDHEN; CDR2 reads SYDVKM. The CDR3 consists of 13 residues. CDR3 sequence: CASSFLARDTQYF. In DNA form, the CDR3 reads TGTGCCAGCAGTTTTTTGGCGCGGGATACGCAGTATTTT.

The V call is TRBV7-9, the J call TRBJ1-1; 7 bases match TRBD1. The CDR3 is made up of 15 amino acids. The germline V gene has CDR1 SEHNR and CDR2 FQNEAQ (reference sequence). V trimming: 4 bases; J trimming: 1 base; junction bases outside the gene matches: 6. CDR3 sequence reads: CASSSDRAGNTEAFF. The CDR3 coding sequence is TGTGCCAGCAGCTCTGACAGGGCGGGGAACACTGAAGCTTTCTTT.

CDR3: CASSRDRGGNTIYF. In DNA, the CDR3 is TGCGCCAGCAGCCGGGACAGGGGCGGAAACACCATATATTTT. This chain links TRBV5-1 with TRBJ1-3; the match to TRBD1 covers 10 bases. CDR1 is SGHRS, CDR2 YFSETQ, per germline. With V trimmed by 4 bases and J by 4 bases, 2 bases remained unmatched. This CDR3 has 14 residues.

V and J are TRBV12-5 and TRBJ2-3; no definite D call. Germline-derived CDR1 and CDR2 are LGHNT and FRNRAP. There are 12 residues in the CDR3. V was shortened by 6 bases and J by 7 bases, with 11 bases between the two germline ends. Here the CDR3 DNA reads TGTGCTAGTGGCTCCAGTTATCATACGCAGTATTTT. Its translation: CASGSSYHTQYF.

J is TRBJ2-7 and V is TRBV7-3; 11 positions match TRBD2. Germline trimming cut 4 bases from V and 5 bases from J; bases unmatched to any gene: 13. Germline assignment: CDR1 SGHTA and CDR2 FQGTGA. The CDR3 is 17 amino acids. The CDR3 sequence: CASSSLPLAGGPNEQYF. The CDR3 bases are TGTGCCAGCAGCTCCCTTCCCTTAGCGGGGGGGCCCAACGAGCAGTACTTC.

This clone was counted between two and nine times. In DNA form, the CDR3 reads TGCGCCAGCAGCCAAGATAGATCGGCTTTCCTTGCTAACTATGGCTACACCTTC. It codes for CASSQDRSAFLANYGYTF. This chain uses TRBV4-1 with TRBJ1-2; D call uncertain. CDR3 length equals 18 residues. V was clipped by 0 bases and J by 0 bases, with 17 bases between them. CDR1 is MGHRA, CDR2 YSYEKL, per germline.

The gene calls are TRBV6-1 and TRBJ1-2; the D gene is possibly TRBD1 (5 bases). Germline CDR1 is MNHNS and CDR2 is SASEGT. V was clipped by 3 bases and J by 9 bases, with 17 bases between them. This CDR3 contains 14 residues. The CDR3 DNA follows: TGTGCCAGCAGTGATGGGGCTAGTGGTAGGAGCTACACCTTC. It translates to CASSDGASGRSYTF.

The chain is built from TRBV28 and TRBJ1-1; D uncertain. V lost 2 bases and J 7 bases, leaving 11 bases between the germline ends. CDR3 length: 13 residues. Germline V gene sequence: CDR1 MDHEN, CDR2 SYDVKM. The CDR3 sequence is CASSLEARGEAFF. The CDR3 DNA is TGTGCCAGCAGTTTAGAGGCGAGAGGTGAAGCTTTCTTT.

CDR3 sequence (DNA): TGCGCCAGCAGTGAAGGGACAGTTGGGGTCACCGGGGAGCTGTTTTTT. Protein product: CASSEGTVGVTGELFF. This chain uses TRBV10-1 with TRBJ2-2, with 7 bases matching TRBD1. The CDR3 is 16 residues long. Trimming took 3 bases from V and 4 from J; bases not matched to a gene: 8. Germline V gives CDR1 WNHNN, CDR2 SYGVQD (reference sequence).

The V call is TRBV6-6, the J call TRBJ1-5, with 8 nucleotides matching TRBD1. The CDR3 is 16 residues long. Germline assignment: CDR1 MNHNY and CDR2 SVGAGI (reference sequence). V lost 6 bases to trimming and J lost 3 bases; unmatched junction nucleotides: 10. The CDR3 DNA reads as TGTGCCAGCAGCCCACCAGGGGGCAGAAACAATCAGCCCCAGCATTTT. It encodes CASSPPGGRNNQPQHF.

The chain combines TRBV19 with TRBJ2-2; D possibly matches TRBD1 or TRBD2 (7 bases each). The CDR3 spans 17 residues. Germline lookup yields CDR1 LNHDA and CDR2 SQIVND (reference sequence). The V end lost 4 bases, the J end lost 5 bases, and 20 bases lay between the germline ends. The chain's CDR3 is CASSTRGRGRWTGELFF. The CDR3, as DNA: TGTGCCAGTAGTACCCGTGGGAGGGGGCGTTGGACCGGGGAGCTGTTTTTT.

The V call is TRBV19, the J call TRBJ1-5, with a weak D call TRBD1 (5 bases). Germline assignment: CDR1 LNHDA and CDR2 SQIVND (reference sequence). V lost 3 bases to trimming and J lost 0 bases, with 9 bases between them. The CDR3 is 15 residues long. The CDR3 coding sequence is TGTGCCAGTAGTATTCCGGGGGATAGCAATCAGCCCCAGCATTTT. As protein: CASSIPGDSNQPQHF.

CDR3 sequence reads: CASSVVQAEDTEAFF. The CDR3 DNA sequence: TGTGCCAGCAGCGTAGTACAGGCCGAGGATACTGAAGCTTTCTTT. The V gene is TRBV9, the J gene TRBJ1-1; perhaps TRBD1 as D (5 bases). Trimming cost V 0 bases and J 5 bases, with 14 bases left between them. Germline loops: CDR1 SGDLS, CDR2 YYNGEE. CDR3 length: 15 residues. Looking up the rest from reference TRBV9 and TRBJ1-1 gives the full variable domain: DSGVTQTPKHLITATGQRVTLRCSPRSGDLSVYWYQQSLDQGLQFLIQYYNGEERAKGNILERFSAQQFPDLHSELNLSSLELGDSALYFCASSVVQAEDTEAFFGQGTRLTVV.

The chain uses TRBV10-3 and TRBJ1-1; D may be TRBD1 (6 bases). CDR3 size: 14 residues. Per the germline V gene, CDR1 is ENHRY and CDR2 is SYGVKD. V lost 2 bases and J 5 bases, leaving 12 bases between the germline ends. This CDR3 reads CAISEDTGRTEAFF. DNA for the CDR3: TGTGCCATCAGTGAGGATACAGGGAGGACTGAAGCTTTCTTT.

The chain links TRBV7-2 to TRBJ2-7, with D possibly TRBD1 on 5 matching bases. The length of the CDR3 is 15 residues. The V end was cut by 0 bases, the J end by 6 bases, with 15 bases between. Germline V gene lookup returns CDR1 SGHTA and CDR2 FQGNSA. CDR3 nucleotides: TGTGCCAGCAGCTTAGCTGGTCAGGGTTTCGGCGAGCAGTACTTC. Residues: CASSLAGQGFGEQYF.

The rearrangement uses TRBV5-8 and TRBJ1-5; the D is unclear. Per germline, CDR1 SGHTS and CDR2 YDEGEE. The V gene lost 2 bases and the J gene lost 0 bases, with 12 bases spanning the gap. The CDR3 has 16 amino acids. CDR3 DNA: TGTGCCAGCAGCTTCGGTAACCACCATAGCAATCAGCCCCAGCATTTT. Translating it yields CASSFGNHHSNQPQHF.

This chain links TRBV19 with TRBJ1-2, with D unclear. Germline CDR1 and CDR2: LNHDA and SQIVND (reference sequence). V lost 1 base and J lost 7, with 10 bases in between. The CDR3 loop spans 13 amino acids. CDR3 loop: CASSIGTVPGYTF. For the CDR3, the DNA is TGTGCCAGTAGTATAGGGACGGTCCCTGGCTACACCTTC.

The rearrangement links TRBV6-5 to TRBJ1-1; possibly TRBD1 for D (6 bases). Between the trimmed V and J ends, which lost 9 bases and 5 bases, there was a span of 19 bases. Germline loops: CDR1 MNHEY, CDR2 SVGAGI. The CDR3 length is 14 residues. The CDR3 reads CASEGGARRTEAFF. Here the CDR3 DNA reads TGTGCCAGTGAGGGGGGGGCACGTAGGACTGAAGCTTTCTTT.

The rearrangement uses TRBV9 and TRBJ2-2, with D perhaps matching TRBD2 (6 bases). V lost 0 bases and J lost 4, with 10 bases in between. The CDR3 has 15 residues. From germline, CDR1 is SGDLS and CDR2 YYNGEE. CDR3 sequence reads: CASSVGGVGTGELFF. For the CDR3, the DNA is TGTGCCAGCAGCGTAGGGGGGGTGGGCACCGGGGAGCTGTTTTTT.

The CDR3 DNA is TGTGCCAGCTCACCCGGGGGGCGCACCGGGGAGCTGTTTTTT. Translation: CASSPGGRTGELFF. The chain combines TRBV18 with TRBJ2-2; D is perhaps TRBD2 (7 bases). V lost 3 bases to trimming and J lost 4 bases, with 9 bases between them. CDR1 KGHSH and CDR2 LQKENI come from the germline V gene. This CDR3 comprises 14 residues. The full variable domain, in which reference TRBV18 and TRBJ2-2 provide the parts outside the CDR3, is NAGVMQNPRHLVRRRGQEARLRCSPMKGHSHVYWYRQLPEEGLKFMVYLQKENIIDESGMPKERFSAEFPKEGPSILRIQQVVRGDSAAYFCASSPGGRTGELFFGEGSRLTVL.

The chain couples TRBV11-2 to TRBJ2-7; TRBD1 matches 11 bases. Germline-derived CDR1 and CDR2 are SGHAT and FQNNGV. V shed 6 bases and J 7 bases; nucleotides not matched to a gene: 11. The CDR3 runs 15 residues. This chain's CDR3 is CASRGMDRGPGEQYF. Here the CDR3 DNA reads TGTGCCAGCAGGGGAATGGACAGGGGGCCAGGGGAGCAGTACTTC.

J is TRBJ1-5 and V is TRBV19; tentative D call: TRBD1 (5 bases). Germline CDR1 is LNHDA and CDR2 is SQIVND (reference sequence). The V gene lost 1 base and the J gene lost 3 bases, with 10 bases spanning the gap. CDR3 length: 15 residues. CDR3 protein: CASSIGRQFNQPQHF. The CDR3 DNA reads TGTGCCAGTAGTATAGGGAGACAGTTCAATCAGCCCCAGCATTTT.